The rows below give T cell receptor beta chains drawn from one sample of a study of early T cells in non-severe SARS-CoV-2 infection. TCRdb processed the 5' RACE reads anew with MiXCR; each CDR3 protein has one entry. Here the sample spans about 76,000 distinct CDR3 sequences, roughly a sixth being singletons. The sequencing input was whole blood. The receptors were sampled from an adult who was a healthcare worker with PCR-confirmed SARS-CoV-2 infection or an uninfected control (not recorded which). CDR3s include the opening cysteine and the closing phenylalanine or tryptophan. D genes are given only for firm matches. Clone size, where shown, is once, few, many, or a class for clones that have expanded.

NA	few	TRBV7-2	TRBJ2-1	TGTGCCAGCAGCTTAGGATGGGAGCGGGATGAGCAGTTCTTC	CASSLGWERDEQFF
NA	many	TRBV6-5	TRBJ2-3	TGTGCCAGCACCAGTCAGGGGTTGGCAGATACGCAGTATTTT	CASTSQGLADTQYF
NA	few	TRBV27	TRBJ2-1	TGTGCCAGCAGTTCTCTGAATGAGCAGTTCTTC	CASSSLNEQFF
NA	NA	TRBV13	TRBJ2-7	TGTGCCAGCAGCTTAGGCCTCGGGCAGGGGAAAGGTCACGAGCAGTACTTC	CASSLGLGQGKGHEQYF
NA	few	TRBV19	TRBJ1-4	TGTGCCAGTAGTATGAGGTCCAGTACTAATGAAAAACTGTTTTTT	CASSMRSSTNEKLFF
NA	many	TRBV5-1	TRBJ1-1	TGCGCCAGCAGCTTTGCAGGCTTGGGGACTGAAGCTTTCTTT	CASSFAGLGTEAFF
TRBD1	few	TRBV29-1	TRBJ2-2	TGCAGCGTTGAAGTTAGGGGACAGCACACCGGGGAGCTGTTTTTT	CSVEVRGQHTGELFF
TRBD1	few	TRBV15	TRBJ1-6	TGTGCCACCAGCAGAGAGGGACAGCCGGTCTATAATTCACCCCTCCACTTT	CATSREGQPVYNSPLHF
TRBD1	few	TRBV7-9	TRBJ2-7	TGTGCCAGCAGTTCCGGGGACAGAGGCTACGAGCAGTACTTC	CASSSGDRGYEQYF
NA	NA	TRBV7-9	TRBJ1-1	TGTGCCAGCAGCCCGCACCCTAATGAAGCTTTCTTT	CASSPHPNEAFF
NA	many	TRBV28	TRBJ1-4	TGTGCCAGCGGATCAGGATCTACAACTAATGAAAAACTGTTTTTT	CASGSGSTTNEKLFF
NA	few	TRBV19	TRBJ1-4	TGTGCCAGTAGGACAGATACTTCAACTAATGAAAAACTGTTTTTT	CASRTDTSTNEKLFF
TRBD1	few	TRBV19	TRBJ2-2	TGTGCCAGTATTATAGGGGGCGGCACCGGGGAGCTGTTTTTT	CASIIGGGTGELFF
NA	NA	TRBV4-1	TRBJ1-5	TGCGCCAGCAGCCAAGTCTACGGAGCAAATCAGCCCCAGCATTTT	CASSQVYGANQPQHF
TRBD1	many	TRBV28	TRBJ1-2	TGTGCCAGCCGGACAGGGGGCTACTATGGCTACACCTTC	CASRTGGYYGYTF
NA	many	TRBV29-1	TRBJ1-6	TGCAGCGTCCGAACCATTGACTATAATTCACCCCTCCACTTT	CSVRTIDYNSPLHF
TRBD1	few	TRBV29-1	TRBJ1-2	TGCAGCGCTGTAACTGTCACAGGGGGCCACTATGGCTACACCTTC	CSAVTVTGGHYGYTF
NA	many	TRBV6-6	TRBJ1-1	TGTGCCAGCACGGGGGGAATGAACACTGAAGCTTTCTTT	CASTGGMNTEAFF
NA	many	TRBV9	TRBJ1-2	TGTGCCAGCAGCCCCCTGTCAGTTAACTATGGCTACACCTTC	CASSPLSVNYGYTF
TRBD1	NA	TRBV6-5	TRBJ1-1	TGTGCCAGCAGTCCATCCGGGACAGTGAACACTGAAGCTTTCTTT	CASSPSGTVNTEAFF
NA	NA	TRBV6-1	TRBJ1-2	TGTGCCAGCAGTGAAAGGCTGGGAGGCTACACCTTC	CASSERLGGYTF
NA	once	TRBV28	TRBJ2-5	TGTGCCAGCAGTCCAGGACTAAGGGGCAAGTACTTC	CASSPGLRGKYF
NA	few	TRBV28	TRBJ2-7	TGTGCCACAAGTTACTACGAGCAGTACTTC	CATSYYEQYF
NA	NA	TRBV7-9	TRBJ2-7	TGTGCCAGCAGCGAGGACAGTCGGGGGCAGTACTTC	CASSEDSRGQYF
NA	few	TRBV10-3	TRBJ1-6	TGTGCCATCAGTGTTGACAATAATTCACCCCTCCACTTT	CAISVDNNSPLHF
NA	few	TRBV29-1	TRBJ2-7	TGCAGCGCCGGGGGAGGAGGTCCCCACGAGCAGTACTTC	CSAGGGGPHEQYF
NA	few	TRBV11-2	TRBJ2-7	TGTGCCAGCAGCTTTGGCGTCGGGGACGAGCAGTACTTC	CASSFGVGDEQYF
NA	many	TRBV6-1	TRBJ1-3	TGTGCCAGCCAAACAGACTCTGGAAACACCATATATTTT	CASQTDSGNTIYF
TRBD2	NA	TRBV4-2	TRBJ2-1	TGTGCCAGCAGCCAAGATGGGACTAGCGGCTACAATGAGCAGTTCTTC	CASSQDGTSGYNEQFF
TRBD2	NA	TRBV29-1	TRBJ2-7	TGCAGCGTACACCTAGCGGGAGGGCACGACGAGCAGTACTTC	CSVHLAGGHDEQYF
NA	NA	TRBV9	TRBJ2-1	TGTGCCAGCAGCGCATATTACAATGAGCAGTTCTTC	CASSAYYNEQFF
NA	NA	TRBV27	TRBJ2-5	TGTGCCAGCAGTTTTCGGGGAAAGACCCAGTACTTC	CASSFRGKTQYF
NA	NA	TRBV12-5	TRBJ2-4	TGTGCTAGTGGTTTGGACAGTCTTTTC	CASGLDSLF
NA	few	TRBV2	TRBJ2-7	TGTGCCAGCAGACCTAACAGGGGAGGGGACTACGAGCAGTACTTC	CASRPNRGGDYEQYF
TRBD1	NA	TRBV5-1	TRBJ1-6	TGCGCCAGCAGCTTGAGGAAGACAGGGGAGTCACCCCTCCACTTT	CASSLRKTGESPLHF
TRBD1	few	TRBV12-3/TRBV12-4	TRBJ1-4	TGTGCCAGCGTACAAACGAAAACAGGGGTCGGTTGGCCTAATGAAAAACTGTTTTTT	CASVQTKTGVGWPNEKLFF
NA	many	TRBV10-3	TRBJ2-7	TGTGCCCCCTCGTGCGGGGGCAGGGTATACGAGCAGTACTTC	CAPSCGGRVYEQYF
NA	NA	TRBV6-2/TRBV6-3	TRBJ1-2	TGTGCCAGCAGTTACTCGTCAGCCCTGGGATATGGCTACACCTTC	CASSYSSALGYGYTF
NA	few	TRBV29-1	TRBJ2-7	TGCAGCGCCGAGACTAGTTACGAGCAGTACTTC	CSAETSYEQYF
NA	few	TRBV21-1	TRBJ2-1	TGTGCCAGCAGCAAAGTAAAGGGAATAGCGGGAGATTGCAATGAGCAGTTCTTC	CASSKVKGIAGDCNEQFF
TRBD2	NA	TRBV6-1	TRBJ2-3	TGTGCCAGCAGTCGGACTAGGGCGAAAGATACGCAGTATTTT	CASSRTRAKDTQYF
NA	NA	TRBV3-1	TRBJ1-2	TGTGCCAGCAGCCGCGACGTCTCCTTAGGCTACACCTTC	CASSRDVSLGYTF
NA	NA	TRBV7-8	TRBJ1-4	TGTGCCAGCAGCCCCGACCTGGCCCCAGCGGGGGAAAAACTGTTTTTT	CASSPDLAPAGEKLFF
NA	few	TRBV25-1	TRBJ1-1	TGTGCCAGCAGCCGCAGGGGCACTGAAGCTTTCTTT	CASSRRGTEAFF
NA	medium-sized	TRBV3-1	TRBJ1-1	TGTGCCAGCAGCCTGGCAGGGGACACTGAAGCTTTCTTT	CASSLAGDTEAFF
NA	NA	TRBV18	TRBJ2-7	TGTGCCAGCTCACGGAAACAGGGTTACGAGCAGTACTTC	CASSRKQGYEQYF
NA	many	TRBV5-4	TRBJ2-6	TGTGCCAGCAGCCCTCGAGGAGGGATGAGAGGGGCCAACGTCCTGACTTTC	CASSPRGGMRGANVLTF
NA	few	TRBV12-3/TRBV12-4	TRBJ2-2	TGTGCCAGCAGTTTAGGGCCGTCCCTGAACACCGGGGAGCTGTTTTTT	CASSLGPSLNTGELFF